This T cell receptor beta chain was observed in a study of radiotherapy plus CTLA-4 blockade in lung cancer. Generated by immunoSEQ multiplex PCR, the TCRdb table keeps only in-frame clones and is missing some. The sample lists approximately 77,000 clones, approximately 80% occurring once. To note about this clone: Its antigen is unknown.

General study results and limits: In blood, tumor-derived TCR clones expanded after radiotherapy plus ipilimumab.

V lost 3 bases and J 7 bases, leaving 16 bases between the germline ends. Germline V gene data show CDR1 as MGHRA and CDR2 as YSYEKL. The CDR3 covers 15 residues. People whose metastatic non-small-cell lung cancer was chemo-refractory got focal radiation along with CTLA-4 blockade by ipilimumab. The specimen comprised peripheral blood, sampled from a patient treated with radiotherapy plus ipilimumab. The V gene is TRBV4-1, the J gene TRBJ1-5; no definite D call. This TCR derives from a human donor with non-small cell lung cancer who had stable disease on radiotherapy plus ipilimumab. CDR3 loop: CASSQVSGGRQPQHF. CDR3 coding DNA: TGCGCCAGCAGCCAGGTTTCTGGAGGGAGGCAGCCCCAGCATTTT.